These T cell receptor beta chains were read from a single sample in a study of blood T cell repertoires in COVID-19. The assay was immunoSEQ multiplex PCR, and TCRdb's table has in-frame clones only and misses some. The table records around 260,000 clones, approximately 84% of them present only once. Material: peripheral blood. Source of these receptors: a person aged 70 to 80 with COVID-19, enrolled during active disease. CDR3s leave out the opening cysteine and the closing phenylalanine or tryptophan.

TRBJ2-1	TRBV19	ASSMGRGGPYGHEQF
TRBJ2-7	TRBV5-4	ASSLDYGGSYEQY
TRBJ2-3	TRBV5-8	ASSRRLAGGLEDTQY
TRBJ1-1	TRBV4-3	ASSQGQDVPTGAF
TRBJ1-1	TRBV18	ASSYISGTVNTEAF
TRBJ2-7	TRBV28	ASRKTSGRAVEQY
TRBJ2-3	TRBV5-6	ASSISGGIDTQY
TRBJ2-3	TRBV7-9	ASSLSGGRTDTQY
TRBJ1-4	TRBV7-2	ASSLVGGNEKLF
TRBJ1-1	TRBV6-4	ASRAGQANTEAF
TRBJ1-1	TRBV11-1	ASSLGRLGGTEAF
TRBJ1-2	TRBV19	ASSTGTGSYGYT
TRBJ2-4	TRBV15	ATSRDIGAGQNIQY
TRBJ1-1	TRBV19	ASSRRTGGNTEAF
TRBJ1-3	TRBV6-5	ASTRDRGYGNTIY
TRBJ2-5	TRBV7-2	ASSRWDRKETQY
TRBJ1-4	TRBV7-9	ASSLGPNEKLF
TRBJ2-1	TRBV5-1	ASSFTSGIDNEQF
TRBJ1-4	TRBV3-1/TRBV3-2	ASSYSTGQGIEKLF
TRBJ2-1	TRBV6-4	ASRHTGTSGSNEQF
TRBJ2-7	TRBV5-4	ASSFRGRRNEQY
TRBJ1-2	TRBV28	ASTQGPNYGYT
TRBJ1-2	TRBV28	ASQTGTYGYT
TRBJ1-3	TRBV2	ASNFLTGDNTPGGNTIY
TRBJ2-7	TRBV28	ASSLGGQGLDEQY
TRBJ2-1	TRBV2	ASNRAYNEQF
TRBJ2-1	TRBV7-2	ASSFLPGLRSSYNEQF
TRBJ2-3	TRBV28	ASSLYQGATDTQY
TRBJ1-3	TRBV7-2	ASSPSGGGNTIY
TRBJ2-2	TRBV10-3	AISESGLAGGRNTGELF
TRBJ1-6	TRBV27	ASSIGTGVNSPLH
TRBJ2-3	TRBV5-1	ASSLYSGTATKDTQY
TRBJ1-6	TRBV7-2	ASSLTQKNSPLH